The 28 T cell receptor beta chains reported below all come from one sample, sequenced in a study of metastatic and nonmetastatic thyroid tumors (dated by TCRdb to 2018 to 2021). No treatment had been received by any patient before thyroid surgery. Library preparation employed PCR. The reads were generated on an Illumina HiSeq 4000. TCRdb applied fastp at Q25 and MiXCR to the public reads, then kept only in-frame beta chains. Here the sample has about 17,000 clones; more than 30% occur a single time. The top ten hold roughly 17% of the sample. The specimen was tumor tissue. The receptor set was obtained from a female donor with papillary thyroid cancer or a benign thyroid nodule (not recorded which). Some clones in this sample may be carry-over from other donors' samples.

The chain recombines TRBV9 with TRBJ1-4; D gene uncertain. The V end was cut by 0 bases, the J end by 3 bases, with 12 bases between. Germline CDR1 and CDR2: SGDLS and YYNGEE. The CDR3 is made up of 16 amino acids. The CDR3 nucleotides read TGTGCCAGCAGCGTAGCCCCTTTAAAGCCTAATGAAAAACTGTTTTTT. Amino acids: CASSVAPLKPNEKLFF.

This clone appeared a single time. The V and J genes are TRBV5-1 and TRBJ2-7, with a weak D call TRBD1 (6 bases). Germline CDR1 reads SGHRS; CDR2 reads YFSETQ. There are 15 residues in the CDR3. V gave up 0 bases and J gave up 3 bases, with 13 bases separating them. This chain's CDR3 is CASSLVGRDNYEQYF. The CDR3 DNA is TGCGCCAGCAGCTTGGTGGGCCGGGACAACTACGAGCAGTACTTC.

The CDR3 region has the DNA TGTGCCTGGAGTCCACAGGGGGAAAGTGGCTACACCTTC. It encodes CAWSPQGESGYTF. The rearrangement links TRBV30 to TRBJ1-2; 8 bases are shared with TRBD1. CDR1 GTSNPN and CDR2 SVGIG come from the germline V gene (reference sequence). Unmatched junction bases numbered 6, after V lost 2 bases and J lost 7 bases. There are 13 residues in the CDR3.

The chain is built from TRBV10-3 and TRBJ2-7; 8 nucleotides line up with TRBD2. Germline CDR1 ENHRY, CDR2 SYGVKD. The J segment lost 2 bases and the V segment lost 8 bases, leaving 11 bases of the junction unmatched. CDR3 length: 15 residues. In nucleotides, the CDR3 is TGTGCCATCTCCGCGGGGGGAGCGGCAGCCTACGAGCAGTACTTC. Its protein is CAISAGGAAAYEQYF.

The count of this clone is one. V and J are TRBV9 and TRBJ1-6, with TRBD1 matching 7 bases. V gave up 3 bases and J gave up 6 bases; unmatched junction bases: 9. CDR1 is SGDLS and CDR2 is YYNGEE in the germline V gene. CDR3 size: 16 residues. The DNA of the CDR3 is TGTGCCAGCAGCGCTCCGACAGGGCTCGGTAATTCACCCCTCCACTTT. It codes for CASSAPTGLGNSPLHF. The full variable domain, in which reference TRBV9 and TRBJ1-6 provide the parts outside the CDR3, is DSGVTQTPKHLITATGQRVTLRCSPRSGDLSVYWYQQSLDQGLQFLIQYYNGEERAKGNILERFSAQQFPDLHSELNLSSLELGDSALYFCASSAPTGLGNSPLHFGNGTRLTVT.

This clone turned up a few times. The rearrangement joins TRBV7-3 to TRBJ2-1; D unclear. The CDR3 is 12 amino acids. V lost 5 bases, J lost 3 bases, and 5 bases lay in between. Germline CDR1 reads SGHTA; CDR2 reads FQGTGA. This CDR3 is CASSPGYNEQFF. In nucleotides, the CDR3 is TGTGCCAGCAGCCCCGGCTACAATGAGCAGTTCTTC.

The V call is TRBV13, the J call TRBJ2-7; a weak D match, TRBD2 (5 bases). The V and J ends lost 4 bases and 0 bases respectively, with 10 bases between them. The germline gives CDR1 PRHDT, CDR2 FYEKMQ (reference sequence). This CDR3 contains 14 residues. CDR3 protein: CASSSRRDSYEQYF. The CDR3 DNA sequence: TGTGCCAGCAGCTCACGCCGGGACTCCTACGAGCAGTACTTC.

This clone has more than one count but fewer than ten. The junction does not match germline at one end; this may be a read error. V is TRBV24-1 and J is TRBJ1-2, with D possibly matching TRBD1 (5 bases). The CDR3 length is 15 residues. Germline values: CDR1 KGHDR, CDR2 SFDVKD. The CDR3 nucleotides read TGTGCCACCAGTGATGACAGAGACCCTAACTATGGCTACGCCTTC. Protein product: CATSDDRDPNYGYAF.

The rearrangement uses TRBV11-2 and TRBJ2-1; 8 bases fit TRBD2. V lost 0 bases to trimming and J lost 5 bases; unmatched junction nucleotides: 6. Germline values: CDR1 SGHAT, CDR2 FQNNGV. The CDR3 contains 16 residues. This chain's CDR3 is CASSLDAAGGHNEQFF. CDR3 coding DNA: TGTGCCAGCAGCTTAGATGCGGCGGGGGGTCACAATGAGCAGTTCTTC.

This clone was detected a few times. The chain links TRBV27 to TRBJ2-3, with 11 bases lining up with TRBD2. The CDR3 covers 16 residues. Germline values: CDR1 MNHEY, CDR2 SMNVEV (reference sequence). Trimming cost V 3 bases and J 0 bases; bases outside gene matches: 2. CDR3 residues: CASSLGLAASTDTQYF. CDR3 sequence (DNA): TGTGCCAGCAGTTTGGGACTAGCGGCTAGCACAGATACGCAGTATTTT.

Of note for this clone: The junction departs from germline at one end; a sequencing error may be responsible. V and J are TRBV6-2 or TRBV6-3 and TRBJ1-5; D unclear. CDR1 is MNHEY and CDR2 is SVGEGT in the germline V gene. This CDR3 region has 13 residues. Here the CDR3 reads CASSYTDHHPQHF. The CDR3 nucleotides read TGTGCCAGCAGTTATACGGATCATCATCCCCAGCATTTT.

This clone came up a few times. The chain combines TRBV6-1 with TRBJ2-4, with D uncertain. Germline-derived CDR1 and CDR2 are MNHNS and SASEGT. The CDR3 runs 12 residues. The V end lost 2 bases, the J end lost 8 bases, and 7 bases lay between the germline ends. CDR3 sequence (DNA): TGTGCCAGCAGTGAAACGCGCGACATTCAGTACTTC. Amino acid sequence: CASSETRDIQYF.

This clone occurred once. The gene calls are TRBV20-1 and TRBJ1-2; D possibly corresponds to TRBD1 (5 bases). The CDR3 runs 13 residues. CDR1 is DFQATT, CDR2 SNEGSKA, per germline (reference sequence). V was trimmed by 1 base and J by 3 bases, leaving 9 bases between them. CDR3 residues: CSARGRADYGYTF. For the CDR3, the DNA is TGCAGTGCTAGAGGCAGGGCGGACTATGGCTACACCTTC.

The rearrangement links TRBV20-1 to TRBJ2-7; 8 nucleotides agree with TRBD2. Germline CDR1 and CDR2: DFQATT and SNEGSKA (reference sequence). The CDR3 is 15 amino acids. With 6 bases clipped from V and 4 bases from J, the junction kept 14 bases outside the gene matches. The CDR3 here is CSAYQPSGSKYEQYF. CDR3 DNA: TGCAGTGCCTATCAACCCAGCGGGAGTAAGTACGAGCAGTACTTC.

The chain employs TRBV7-9 and TRBJ2-3, with TRBD2 as a possible D gene (6 bases). In germline, CDR1 is SEHNR, CDR2 FQNEAQ (reference sequence). Between the trimmed V and J ends, which lost 3 bases and 7 bases, there was a span of 11 bases. The CDR3 spans 13 residues. The CDR3 is CASSFLGGNTQYF. In DNA form, the CDR3 reads TGTGCCAGCAGCTTTTTGGGAGGAAATACGCAGTATTTT.

Worth noting for this clone: Sequence at one end of the junction differs from germline and may be a read error. The rearrangement joins TRBV19 to TRBJ1-2; D remains ambiguous. Germline CDR1 LNHDA, CDR2 SQIVND (reference sequence). CDR3 length equals 11 residues. CDR3 nucleotides: TGTGCCAGTAGTTACAGCTATGACTACACCTTC. This sequence encodes CASSYSYDYTF.

This clone was counted many times. The chain links TRBV20-1 to TRBJ2-1, with 9 positions matching TRBD2. CDR1 and CDR2 (germline): DFQATT, SNEGSKA (reference sequence). The CDR3 has 16 residues. V lost 5 bases to trimming and J lost 8 bases; unmatched junction nucleotides: 16. CDR3 sequence reads: CSAHQPSGKRVYEQFF. The CDR3 DNA follows: TGCAGTGCTCATCAGCCTAGCGGGAAGAGGGTGTATGAGCAGTTCTTC.

By share, this clone ranks as medium-sized. The V and J genes are TRBV29-1 and TRBJ2-1; D is unresolved. Germline V gene data show CDR1 as SQVTM and CDR2 as ANQGSEA. This CDR3 is built from 10 residues. The ends were cut back, 4 bases at V and 8 bases at J, with 6 bases in the middle. CDR3 loop: CSVVQHEQFF. Written as DNA, the CDR3 is TGCAGCGTTGTGCAGCATGAGCAGTTCTTC.

The gene calls are TRBV24-1 and TRBJ2-3, with 7 bases aligning to TRBD2. This CDR3 comprises 17 residues. Germline loops: CDR1 KGHDR, CDR2 SFDVKD. V gave up 2 bases and J gave up 0 bases; unmatched junction bases: 7. The CDR3 DNA is TGTGCCACCAGTGATTGGGGGGGGATCTCTAGCACAGATACGCAGTATTTT. Protein sequence: CATSDWGGISSTDTQYF.

V is TRBV27 and J is TRBJ2-6; 7 nucleotides line up with TRBD1. Germline CDR1 reads MNHEY; CDR2 reads SMNVEV (reference sequence). There are 15 residues in the CDR3. J gave up 2 bases and V 6 bases, and 4 bases lay outside the gene matches. The CDR3 DNA reads as TGTGCCAGCAGCACAGGGGCGGCTGGGGCCAACGTCCTGACTTTC. It is translated as CASSTGAAGANVLTF.

In its sample, this clone was seen a few times. The V and J genes are TRBV24-1 and TRBJ2-3; weak D call: TRBD1 (7 bases). The CDR3 sequence is 16 residues long. V shed 3 bases and J shed 5 bases, with 17 bases lying between them. From germline, CDR1 is KGHDR and CDR2 SFDVKD. In DNA, the CDR3 is TGTGCCACCAGTGATCAAGGGGGCGGGGTGAGAGATACGCAGTATTTT. Translating it yields CATSDQGGGVRDTQYF.

This clone was seen more than once but under ten times. CDR3 nucleotide sequence: TGTGCCACCAGCAGCGGGGTTCGGGGAGTGGTGGGGCGTCTGGACGAGCAGTACTTC. It is translated as CATSSGVRGVVGRLDEQYF. J is TRBJ2-7 and V is TRBV15; D tentatively fits TRBD1 or TRBD2 (5 bases each). The CDR3 consists of 19 residues. Germline V gene sequence: CDR1 LNHNV, CDR2 YYDKDF (reference sequence). The V end was cut by 3 bases, the J end by 5 bases, with 29 bases between.

As concerns this clone: At one boundary the junction diverges from the germline segment, which might be a read error. Other nucleotide sequences in the sample specify the same CDR3. The V and J genes are TRBV19 and TRBJ1-2; D is unresolved. From germline, CDR1 is LNHDA and CDR2 SQIVND (reference sequence). CDR3 size: 14 residues. The DNA for the CDR3 is TGCGCCAGTAGGATGGGAGGGTTAAACTATGGCTACACCTTC. Amino acids: CASRMGGLNYGYTF.

The rearrangement uses TRBV20-1 and TRBJ2-2; no definite D call. This CDR3 spans 12 amino acids. V lost 3 bases and J lost 5, with 7 bases in between. Per the germline V gene, CDR1 is DFQATT and CDR2 is SNEGSKA (reference sequence). CDR3 residues: CSASGRTGELFF. CDR3 sequence (DNA): TGCAGTGCTAGTGGCCGGACCGGGGAGCTGTTTTTT.

By share of the sample, this clone is medium-sized (0.01 to 0.1%). Other DNA sequences from this sample encode an identical CDR3 as well. The rearrangement joins TRBV11-2 to TRBJ2-7; maybe TRBD1 (6 bases). The V end was cut by 4 bases, the J end by 1 base, with 23 bases between. Germline CDR1 and CDR2: SGHAT and FQNNGV. The CDR3 sequence is 18 residues long. DNA of the CDR3: TGTGCCAGCAGCTACTCATCGGGCTGGGCAGGGGAGTCCTACGAGCAGTACTTC. Amino acid sequence: CASSYSSGWAGESYEQYF.

The chain links TRBV19 to TRBJ2-3, with a possible D match to TRBD2 (5 bases). Per germline, CDR1 LNHDA and CDR2 SQIVND (reference sequence). V gave up 6 bases and J gave up 0 bases, with 16 bases separating them. The CDR3 sequence is 16 residues long. The CDR3 nucleotides read TGTGCCAGTAGCCCCCGGTTGAGCGGTAGCACAGATACGCAGTATTTT. Amino acids: CASSPRLSGSTDTQYF.

The rearrangement links TRBV9 to TRBJ1-2, with D unclear. Between the trimmed V and J ends, which lost 0 bases and 2 bases, there was a span of 5 bases. The CDR3 is 13 amino acids. From germline, CDR1 is SGDLS and CDR2 YYNGEE. CDR3 region: CASSVAGNYGYTF. The CDR3 DNA follows: TGTGCCAGCAGCGTAGCCGGGAACTATGGCTACACCTTC.

This clone occurred a few times. The chain uses TRBV6-1 and TRBJ2-7; D call uncertain. This CDR3 is 13 amino acids long. V shed 8 bases and J shed 0 bases, with 11 bases lying between them. The germline gives CDR1 MNHNS, CDR2 SASEGT. Written as DNA, the CDR3 is TGTGCCAGCCTTAGCCACAGCTCCTACGAGCAGTACTTC. It codes for CASLSHSSYEQYF.